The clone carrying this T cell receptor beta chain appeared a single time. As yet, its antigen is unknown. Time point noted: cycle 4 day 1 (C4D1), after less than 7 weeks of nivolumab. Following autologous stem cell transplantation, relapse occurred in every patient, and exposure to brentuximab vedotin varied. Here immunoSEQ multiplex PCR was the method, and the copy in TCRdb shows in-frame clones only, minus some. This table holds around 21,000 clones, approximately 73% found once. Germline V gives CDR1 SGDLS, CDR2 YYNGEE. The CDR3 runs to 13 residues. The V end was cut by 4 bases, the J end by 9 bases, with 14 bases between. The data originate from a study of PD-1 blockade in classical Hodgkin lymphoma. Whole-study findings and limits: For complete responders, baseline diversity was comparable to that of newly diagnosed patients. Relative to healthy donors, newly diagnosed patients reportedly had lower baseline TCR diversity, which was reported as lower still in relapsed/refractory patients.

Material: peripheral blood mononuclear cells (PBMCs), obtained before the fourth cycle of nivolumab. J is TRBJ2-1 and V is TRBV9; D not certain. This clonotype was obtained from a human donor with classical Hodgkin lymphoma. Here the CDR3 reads CASSLRPVFEQFF. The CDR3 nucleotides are TGTGCCAGCAGCCTACGTCCCGTTTTTGAGCAGTTCTTC.